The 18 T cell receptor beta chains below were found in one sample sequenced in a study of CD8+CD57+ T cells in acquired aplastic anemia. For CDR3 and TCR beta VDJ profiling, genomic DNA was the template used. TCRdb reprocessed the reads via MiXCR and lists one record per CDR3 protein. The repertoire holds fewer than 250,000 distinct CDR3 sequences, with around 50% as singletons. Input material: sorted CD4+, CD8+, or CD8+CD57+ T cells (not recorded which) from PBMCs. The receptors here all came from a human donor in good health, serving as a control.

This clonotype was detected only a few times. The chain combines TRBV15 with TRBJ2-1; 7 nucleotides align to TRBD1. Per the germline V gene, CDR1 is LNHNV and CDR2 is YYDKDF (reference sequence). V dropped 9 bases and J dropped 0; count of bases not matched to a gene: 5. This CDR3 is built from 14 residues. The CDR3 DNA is TGTGCCACAACACCAGGGGGCTCCTACAATGAGCAGTTCTTC. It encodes CATTPGGSYNEQFF.

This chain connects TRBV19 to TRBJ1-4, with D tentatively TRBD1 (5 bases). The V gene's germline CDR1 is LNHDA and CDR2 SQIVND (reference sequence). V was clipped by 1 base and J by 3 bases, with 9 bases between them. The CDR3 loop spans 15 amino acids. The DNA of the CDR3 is TGTGCCAGTAGTATAGTAGGCAGGGCTAATGAAAAACTGTTTTTT. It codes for CASSIVGRANEKLFF.

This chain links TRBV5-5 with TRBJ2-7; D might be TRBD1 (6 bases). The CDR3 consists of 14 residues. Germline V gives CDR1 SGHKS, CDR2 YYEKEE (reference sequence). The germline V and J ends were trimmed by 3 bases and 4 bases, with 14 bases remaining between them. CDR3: CASSSSQGGYEQYF. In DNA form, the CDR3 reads TGTGCCAGCAGCTCCTCACAGGGTGGATACGAGCAGTACTTC.

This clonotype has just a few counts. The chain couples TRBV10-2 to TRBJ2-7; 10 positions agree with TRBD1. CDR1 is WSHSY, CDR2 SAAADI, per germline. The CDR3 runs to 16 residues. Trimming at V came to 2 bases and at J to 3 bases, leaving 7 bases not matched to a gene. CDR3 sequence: CASSEVTGGTIYEQYF. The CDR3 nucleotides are TGCGCCAGCAGTGAGGTGACAGGGGGCACTATCTACGAGCAGTACTTC.

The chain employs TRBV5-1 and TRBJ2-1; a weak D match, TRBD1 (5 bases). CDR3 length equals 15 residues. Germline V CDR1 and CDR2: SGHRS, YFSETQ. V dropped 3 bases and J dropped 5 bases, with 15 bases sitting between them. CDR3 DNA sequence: TGCGCCAGCAGCTCCAGGGTTCCCCTCGACAATGAGCAGTTCTTC. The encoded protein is CASSSRVPLDNEQFF.

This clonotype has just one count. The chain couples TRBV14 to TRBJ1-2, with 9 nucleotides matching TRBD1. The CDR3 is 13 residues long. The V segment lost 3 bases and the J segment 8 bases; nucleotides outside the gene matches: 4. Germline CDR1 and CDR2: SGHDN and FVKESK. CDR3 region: CASSHAGTGGYTF. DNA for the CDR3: TGTGCCAGCAGCCATGCCGGGACAGGGGGCTACACCTTC.

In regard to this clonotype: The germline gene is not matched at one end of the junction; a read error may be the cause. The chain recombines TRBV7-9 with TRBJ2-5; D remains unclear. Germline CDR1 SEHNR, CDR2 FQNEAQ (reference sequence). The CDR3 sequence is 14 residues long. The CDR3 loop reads CASSQDDLRETQYF. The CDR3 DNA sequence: TGCGCCAGCAGCCAAGACGACCTTAGAGAGACCCAGTACTTC.

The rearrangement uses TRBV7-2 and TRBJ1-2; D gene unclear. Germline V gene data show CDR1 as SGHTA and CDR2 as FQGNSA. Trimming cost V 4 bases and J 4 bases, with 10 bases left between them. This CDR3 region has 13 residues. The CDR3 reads CASSSQSPYGYTF. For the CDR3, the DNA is TGTGCCAGCAGCTCACAGTCGCCCTATGGCTACACCTTC.

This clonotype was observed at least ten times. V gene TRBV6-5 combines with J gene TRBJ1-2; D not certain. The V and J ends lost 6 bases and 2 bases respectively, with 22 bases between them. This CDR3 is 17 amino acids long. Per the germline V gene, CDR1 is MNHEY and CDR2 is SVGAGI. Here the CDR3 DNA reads TGTGCCAGCAGAAATACTTGGACCCCCCAGAAGAACTATGGCTACACCTTC. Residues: CASRNTWTPQKNYGYTF.

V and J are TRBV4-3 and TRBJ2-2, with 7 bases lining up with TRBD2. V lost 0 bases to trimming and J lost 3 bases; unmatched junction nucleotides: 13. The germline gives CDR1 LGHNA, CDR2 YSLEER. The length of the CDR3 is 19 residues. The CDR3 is CASSQENKRELAYTGELFF. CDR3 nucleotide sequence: TGCGCCAGCAGCCAAGAGAACAAGAGGGAACTAGCGTACACCGGGGAGCTGTTTTTT.

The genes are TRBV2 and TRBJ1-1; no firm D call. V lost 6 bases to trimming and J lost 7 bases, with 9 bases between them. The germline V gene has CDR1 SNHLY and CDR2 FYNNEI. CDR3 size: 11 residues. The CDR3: CASSSNFEAFF. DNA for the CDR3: TGTGCCAGCAGCTCTAACTTTGAAGCTTTCTTT. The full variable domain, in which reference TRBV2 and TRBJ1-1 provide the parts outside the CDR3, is EPEVTQTPSHQVTQMGQEVILRCVPISNHLYFYWYRQILGQKVEFLVSFYNNEISEKSEIFDDQFSVERPDGSNFTLKIRSTKLEDSAMYFCASSSNFEAFFGQGTRLTVV.

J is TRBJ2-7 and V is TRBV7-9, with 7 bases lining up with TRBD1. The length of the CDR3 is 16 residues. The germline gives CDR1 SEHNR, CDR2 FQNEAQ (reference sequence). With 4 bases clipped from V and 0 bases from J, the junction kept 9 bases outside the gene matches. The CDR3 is CASSSRQGPSSYEQYF. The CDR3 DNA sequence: TGTGCCAGCAGCTCCAGACAGGGCCCGAGCTCCTACGAGCAGTACTTC.

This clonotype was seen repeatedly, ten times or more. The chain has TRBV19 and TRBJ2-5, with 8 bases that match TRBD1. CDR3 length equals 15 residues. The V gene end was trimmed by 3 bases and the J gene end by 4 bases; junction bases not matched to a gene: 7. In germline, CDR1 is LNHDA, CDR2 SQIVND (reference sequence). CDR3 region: CASSINRDRLETQYF. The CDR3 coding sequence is TGTGCCAGTAGTATCAACCGGGACAGGCTAGAGACCCAGTACTTC.

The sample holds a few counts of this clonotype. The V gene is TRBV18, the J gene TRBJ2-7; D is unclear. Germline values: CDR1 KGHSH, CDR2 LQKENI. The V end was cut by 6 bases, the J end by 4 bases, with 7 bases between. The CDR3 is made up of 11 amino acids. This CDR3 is CASSSLYEQYF. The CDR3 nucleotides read TGTGCCAGCTCCTCGCTTTACGAGCAGTACTTC.

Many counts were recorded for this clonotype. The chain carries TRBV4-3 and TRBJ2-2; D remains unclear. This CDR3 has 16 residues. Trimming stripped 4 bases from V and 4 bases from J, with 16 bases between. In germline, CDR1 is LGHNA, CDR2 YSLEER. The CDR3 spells CASSLATLGRTGELFF. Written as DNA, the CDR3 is TGCGCCAGCAGCCTTGCTACACTCGGTCGCACCGGGGAGCTGTTTTTT.

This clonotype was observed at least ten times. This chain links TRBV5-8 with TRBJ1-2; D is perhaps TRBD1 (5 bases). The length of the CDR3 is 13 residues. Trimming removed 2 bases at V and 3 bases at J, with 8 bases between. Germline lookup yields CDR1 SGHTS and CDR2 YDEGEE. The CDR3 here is CASSFMTDYGYTF. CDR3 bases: TGTGCCAGCAGCTTTATGACAGACTATGGCTACACCTTC.

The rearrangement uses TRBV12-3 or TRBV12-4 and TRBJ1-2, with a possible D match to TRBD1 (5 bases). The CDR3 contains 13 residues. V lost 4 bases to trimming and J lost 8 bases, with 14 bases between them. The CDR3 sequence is CASSWGTVKGYTF. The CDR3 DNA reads TGTGCCAGCAGTTGGGGGACGGTTAAAGGCTACACCTTC.

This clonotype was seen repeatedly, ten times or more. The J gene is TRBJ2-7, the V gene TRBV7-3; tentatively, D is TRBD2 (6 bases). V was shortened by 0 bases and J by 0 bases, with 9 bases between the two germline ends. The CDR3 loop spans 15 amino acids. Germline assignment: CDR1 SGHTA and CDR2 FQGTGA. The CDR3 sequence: CASSLTGEVSYEQYF. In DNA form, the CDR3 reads TGTGCCAGCAGCTTAACTGGGGAGGTCTCCTACGAGCAGTACTTC.